The 16 T cell receptor beta chains below all came from one sample that was sequenced in a study of T cells in Graves' hyperthyroidism and ophthalmopathy. RNA transcripts gave rise to amplified TCR beta CDR3 regions. HTBI primers were used for first-round RT-PCR of the TCR CDR3. Each CDR3 protein gets one entry after TCRdb re-called the multiplex PCR reads with MiXCR. Of about half a million distinct CDR3 sequences in the sample, 22% were seen once. The source material was blood. The receptors shown here come from a woman aged 70-85 years with Graves' ophthalmopathy.

V usage is TRBV9 and J usage is TRBJ2-7; D might be TRBD1 (5 bases). V was shortened by 4 bases and J by 2 bases, with 28 bases between the two germline ends. CDR1 is SGDLS, CDR2 YYNGEE, per germline. This CDR3 region has 19 residues. CDR3: CASSPHSPGPGLMAYEQYF. The DNA of the CDR3 is TGTGCCAGCAGCCCCCACTCACCGGGCCCAGGGTTAATGGCCTACGAGCAGTACTTC.

This clonotype was seen a handful of times. The chain employs TRBV6-4 and TRBJ1-2, with a weak D call TRBD1 (6 bases). The ends were cut back, 6 bases at V and 3 bases at J, with 17 bases in the middle. Germline V lookup: CDR1 MRHNA, CDR2 SNTAGT. The CDR3 consists of 15 residues. DNA for the CDR3: TGTGCCAGCAGAATACGCAGGGGTGTTGACTATGGCTACACCTTC. Protein product: CASRIRRGVDYGYTF.

This rearrangement joins TRBV9 to TRBJ2-7; D not resolved. The CDR3 runs 15 residues. CDR1 is SGDLS, CDR2 YYNGEE, per germline. Trimming shortened V by 0 bases and J by 2 bases, and 12 bases separated the two germline ends. The DNA for the CDR3 is TGTGCCAGCAGCGTAGGAGGTCGAGCGACCTACGAGCAGTACTTC. Encoded protein: CASSVGGRATYEQYF.

The genes are TRBV24-1 and TRBJ1-5; no reliable D call. CDR3 length equals 13 residues. From germline, CDR1 is KGHDR and CDR2 SFDVKD. The V and J ends lost 4 bases and 7 bases respectively, with 10 bases between them. The CDR3 region has the DNA TGTGCCACCAGTGACTATGATTGGCAGCCCCAGCATTTT. Its protein product is CATSDYDWQPQHF.

The rearrangement uses TRBV7-9 and TRBJ1-5; the match to TRBD1 covers 8 bases. The CDR3 runs 14 residues. The germline V gene has CDR1 SEHNR and CDR2 FQNEAQ (reference sequence). V shed 5 bases, J shed 4 bases, and the junction held 4 bases outside the gene matches. CDR3 loop: CASSRTGMNQPQHF. DNA for the CDR3: TGTGCCAGCAGCCGGACAGGGATGAATCAGCCCCAGCATTTT. Full variable domain (rest looked up from reference TRBV7-9 and TRBJ1-5): DTGVSQNPRHKITKRGQNVTFRCDPISEHNRLYWYRQTLGQGPEFLTYFQNEAQLEKSRLLSDRFSAERPKGSFSTLEIQRTEQGDSAMYLCASSRTGMNQPQHFGDGTRLSIL.

The CDR3: CASSQAGQTMNTEAFF. The CDR3 DNA reads as TGTGCCAGCAGCCAGGCCGGACAGACCATGAACACTGAAGCTTTCTTT. This chain connects TRBV3-1 to TRBJ1-1; perhaps TRBD1 as D (6 bases). Looked up from germline, CDR1 is LGHDT and CDR2 is YNNKEL (reference sequence). Trimming removed 3 bases from V and 0 bases from J, with 14 bases in between. The CDR3 totals 16 residues.

The chain recombines TRBV2 with TRBJ2-3; possibly TRBD2 for D (6 bases). Germline V CDR1 and CDR2: SNHLY, FYNNEI. The CDR3 consists of 15 residues. The V and J ends lost 4 bases and 0 bases respectively, with 11 bases between them. The CDR3 sequence is CASSGISGSTDTQYF. The CDR3 nucleotides read TGTGCCAGCAGTGGGATTAGCGGAAGCACAGATACGCAGTATTTT.

This sequence joins TRBV20-1 and TRBJ1-2; 8 bases are a match to TRBD1. Germline trimming cut 6 bases from V and 3 bases from J; bases unmatched to any gene: 6. This CDR3 is 13 amino acids long. From germline, CDR1 is DFQATT and CDR2 SNEGSKA (reference sequence). The CDR3 DNA reads as TGCAGTGCACAGGGGGGCGCGGACTATGGCTACACCTTC. It encodes CSAQGGADYGYTF.

The chain uses TRBV24-1 and TRBJ2-2; D gene ambiguous. The CDR3 is 16 residues long. Germline V CDR1 and CDR2: KGHDR, SFDVKD. Between the trimmed V and J ends, which lost 3 bases and 2 bases, there was a span of 12 bases. CDR3 residues: CATSDKAAGNTGELFF. For the CDR3, the DNA is TGTGCCACCAGTGATAAGGCTGCAGGAAACACCGGGGAGCTGTTTTTT.

The chain joins TRBV19 to TRBJ2-1; TRBD1 matches 7 bases. The CDR3 sequence is 15 residues long. J gave up 4 bases and V 6 bases, and 9 bases lay outside the gene matches. Germline V gene lookup returns CDR1 LNHDA and CDR2 SQIVND (reference sequence). The CDR3 sequence: CASSPPGTDYNEQFF. The CDR3, as DNA: TGTGCCAGTAGCCCCCCCGGGACAGATTACAATGAGCAGTTCTTC.

The sample holds many counts of this clonotype. The rearrangement uses TRBV28 and TRBJ2-7; D gene unclear. The CDR3 length is 16 residues. Trimming removed 6 bases from V and 0 bases from J, with 18 bases in between. Germline V gives CDR1 MDHEN, CDR2 SYDVKM. CDR3: CASSSPRTSISYEQYF. The CDR3 DNA reads as TGTGCCAGCAGCTCCCCCCGGACCTCCATCTCCTACGAGCAGTACTTC.

The chain links TRBV20-1 to TRBJ1-5; the D gene is possibly TRBD1 (5 bases). CDR3 size: 13 residues. Germline CDR1 DFQATT, CDR2 SNEGSKA (reference sequence). Trimming pared 1 base from V and 8 bases from J, leaving 12 bases between. For the CDR3, the DNA is TGCAGTGCTAGAGTCCCTTGGGGGGAGCCCCAGCATTTT. Translating gives CSARVPWGEPQHF.

A few counts support this clonotype. V gene TRBV9 combines with J gene TRBJ2-1; TRBD2 aligns across 7 bases. The CDR3 is 11 amino acids. Per the germline V gene, CDR1 is SGDLS and CDR2 is YYNGEE. V gave up 7 bases and J gave up 6 bases; unmatched junction bases: 1. CDR3 loop: CASGTINEQFF. For the CDR3, the DNA is TGTGCCAGCGGGACTATCAATGAGCAGTTCTTC.

V is TRBV5-1 and J is TRBJ2-5; the match to TRBD2 covers 9 bases. In germline, CDR1 is SGHRS, CDR2 YFSETQ. This CDR3 has 15 residues. The ends lost 6 bases at V and 5 bases at J; junction bases unmatched: 11. The CDR3 nucleotides read TGCGCCAGCACGGCGGGAGGGACACTTTCGGAGACCCAGTACTTC. Its protein product is CASTAGGTLSETQYF.

This clonotype came up a few times. V and J are TRBV15 and TRBJ2-5; D remains unclear. The CDR3 has 12 residues. Germline V gives CDR1 LNHNV, CDR2 YYDKDF (reference sequence). V lost 0 bases and J lost 4, with 3 bases in between. The CDR3 loop reads CATSREGETQYF. CDR3 nucleotides: TGTGCCACCAGCAGAGAAGGAGAGACCCAGTACTTC.

Ten or more counts support this clonotype. CDR3 amino acids: CASGPGQGGETQYF. The CDR3, as DNA: TGTGCTAGTGGTCCTGGACAGGGAGGAGAGACCCAGTACTTC. The rearrangement uses TRBV12-5 and TRBJ2-5; 8 nucleotides align to TRBD1. Germline V gene data show CDR1 as LGHNT and CDR2 as FRNRAP. CDR3 length: 14 residues. With 5 bases clipped from V and 4 bases from J, the junction kept 6 bases outside the gene matches.